The 23 T cell receptor beta chains presented below share a single source sample, sequenced in a study of blood T cell repertoires in COVID-19. Generated by immunoSEQ multiplex PCR, the TCRdb table keeps only in-frame clones and is missing some. The table shows about 97,000 clones, with approximately 89% occurring only once. The sample was peripheral blood. These receptors originate from a human donor in a cohort sampled during active COVID-19.

This chain connects TRBV29-1 to TRBJ2-2; TRBD2 matches at 7 bases. This CDR3 contains 12 residues. Germline CDR1 reads SQVTM; CDR2 reads ANQGSEA. V trimming: 7 bases; J trimming: 5 bases; junction bases outside the gene matches: 4. CDR3 nucleotides: TGCAGCGCGCGGGAGTCGACCGGGGAGCTGTTTTTT. Translating it yields CSARESTGELFF.

The CDR3 DNA reads TGCGCCAGCAGCAAGACTAGCGGGAGCTCCTACGAGCAGTACTTC. This gives the protein CASSKTSGSSYEQYF. The chain joins TRBV10-1 to TRBJ2-7; 12 positions match TRBD2. Germline-derived CDR1 and CDR2 are WNHNN and SYGVQD (reference sequence). The CDR3 extends over 15 amino acids. The V gene end was trimmed by 6 bases and the J gene end by 0 bases; junction bases not matched to a gene: 3.

The genes are TRBV23-1 and TRBJ2-7, with D possibly TRBD1 on 6 matching bases. TRBV23-1 is treated as an ORF (open reading frame) with a function not yet certain. The CDR3 is 14 amino acids. The V end was cut by 4 bases, the J end by 0 bases, with 10 bases between. For the CDR3, the DNA is TGCGCCAGCAGTCCGACAGGTAGCTCCTACGAGCAGTACTTC. Its protein is CASSPTGSSYEQYF.

V gene TRBV6-1 combines with J gene TRBJ2-1; 7 bases line up with TRBD1. Germline V gene sequence: CDR1 MNHNS, CDR2 SASEGT. The CDR3 consists of 17 residues. Trimming cost V 4 bases and J 9 bases; bases outside gene matches: 18. CDR3 protein: CASSGIRDRRLTSEQFF. CDR3 DNA: TGTGCCAGCAGTGGAATCAGGGACAGACGACTGACCAGTGAGCAGTTCTTC.

The chain links TRBV4-2 to TRBJ2-7, with 10 bases fitting TRBD1. The CDR3 has 15 residues. Unmatched junction bases numbered 5, after V lost 1 base and J lost 5 bases. Per germline, CDR1 LGHNA and CDR2 YNFKEQ. CDR3 sequence: CASSQVGTGVHEQYF. CDR3 coding DNA: TGTGCCAGCAGCCAAGTAGGGACAGGGGTGCACGAGCAGTACTTC.

The DNA for the CDR3 is TGTGCCAGCAGGCCCCGAGGACTTTCGGGCAATCAGCCCCAGCATTTT. This gives the protein CASRPRGLSGNQPQHF. This chain links TRBV2 with TRBJ1-5; D remains ambiguous. This CDR3 is 16 amino acids long. The germline CDR1 and CDR2 sequences are SNHLY and FYNNEI. The V gene lost 6 bases and the J gene lost 2 bases, with 17 bases spanning the gap.

This clone showed up just a few times. The chain links TRBV6-6 to TRBJ2-7; D not resolved. CDR3 length: 12 residues. V was shortened by 2 bases and J by 3 bases, with 5 bases between the two germline ends. CDR1 is MNHNY, CDR2 SVGAGI, per germline (reference sequence). CDR3 protein: CASSYALYEQYF. The CDR3 DNA reads TGTGCCAGCAGTTACGCGCTCTACGAGCAGTACTTC.

The chain has TRBV19 and TRBJ2-7, with TRBD2 matching 7 bases. Losses at the gene ends were 6 bases for V and 5 bases for J; bases not matched to a gene: 16. This CDR3 has 16 amino acids. Germline V gives CDR1 LNHDA, CDR2 SQIVND (reference sequence). CDR3 sequence: CASSPPWRRGGDEQYF. CDR3 in DNA: TGTGCCAGTAGCCCTCCATGGAGGAGGGGAGGGGACGAGCAGTACTTC.

The chain links TRBV6-5 to TRBJ2-1; D call uncertain. The CDR3 runs to 13 residues. The V gene lost 9 bases and the J gene lost 5 bases, with 14 bases spanning the gap. Looked up from germline, CDR1 is MNHEY and CDR2 is SVGAGI. CDR3 nucleotide sequence: TGTGCCAGTGGCTTCCTCTTCGACAATGAGCAGTTCTTC. This codes for CASGFLFDNEQFF.

The rearrangement uses TRBV15 and TRBJ1-6; possibly TRBD1 for D (6 bases). Looked up from germline, CDR1 is LNHNV and CDR2 is YYDKDF (reference sequence). This CDR3 comprises 19 residues. V dropped 0 bases and J dropped 0 bases, with 15 bases sitting between them. The CDR3 sequence: CATSRDGDTLSSYNSPLHF. The DNA for the CDR3 is TGTGCCACCAGCAGAGATGGGGACACCTTGAGCTCCTATAATTCACCCCTCCACTTT. Using reference TRBV15 and TRBJ1-6 for the parts outside the CDR3, the full variable domain is DAMVIQNPRYQVTQFGKPVTLSCSQTLNHNVMYWYQQKSSQAPKLLFHYYDKDFNNEADTPDNFQSRRPNTSFCFLDIRSPGLGDTAMYLCATSRDGDTLSSYNSPLHFGNGTRLTVT.

V and J are TRBV6-5 and TRBJ2-1, with no clear D. Germline V gene lookup returns CDR1 MNHEY and CDR2 SVGAGI. Trimming cost V 6 bases and J 4 bases, with 10 bases left between them. The CDR3 has 13 amino acids. This CDR3 is CASSLGLYNEQFF. Written as DNA, the CDR3 is TGTGCCAGCAGCCTCGGTCTGTACAATGAGCAGTTCTTC.

The chain combines TRBV5-1 with TRBJ2-7; D not certain. The germline gives CDR1 SGHRS, CDR2 YFSETQ. V lost 0 bases, J lost 4 bases, and 5 bases lay in between. This CDR3 region has 12 residues. CDR3 amino acids: CASSLDGYEQYF. CDR3 bases: TGCGCCAGCAGCTTGGACGGTTACGAGCAGTACTTC.

This clone appeared once. The chain recombines TRBV28 with TRBJ2-7, with 8 bases that match TRBD2. The trim removed 8 bases at V and 4 bases at J, leaving 10 bases unmatched. CDR3 length equals 14 residues. Germline V CDR1 and CDR2: MDHEN, SYDVKM. This CDR3 is CASRPPGRVYEQYF. DNA of the CDR3: TGTGCCAGCCGACCCCCCGGGAGGGTATACGAGCAGTACTTC.

The J gene is TRBJ2-7, the V gene TRBV21-1; the listed D gene, TRBD1, was not tested against the DNA. TRBV21-1 is listed as a pseudogene. CDR3 size: 15 residues. DNA for the CDR3: TGTGCCAGCATTAAGTGGGGACAGTTCTCCTACGAGCAGTACTTC. This translates into CASIKWGQFSYEQYF.

Only one count was recorded for this clone. The V call is TRBV7-8, the J call TRBJ2-5; TRBD2 aligns across 16 bases. This CDR3 has 17 amino acids. Trimming removed 5 bases from V and 5 bases from J; junction bases left unmatched: 8. CDR1 is SGHVS and CDR2 is FQNEAQ in the germline V gene. The CDR3 spells CASSPPGLAGGQETQYF. The CDR3 DNA sequence: TGTGCCAGCAGCCCCCCGGGACTAGCGGGAGGGCAGGAGACCCAGTACTTC.

This chain links TRBV28 with TRBJ1-2, with D possibly TRBD1 on 5 matching bases. Germline CDR1 is MDHEN and CDR2 is SYDVKM. CDR3 length: 12 amino acids. The V end was cut by 5 bases, the J end by 6 bases, with 10 bases between. CDR3 in amino acids: CASSGQVNGYTF. The CDR3 DNA is TGTGCCAGCAGTGGACAAGTAAATGGCTACACCTTC.

This rearrangement joins TRBV18 to TRBJ2-1; 8 bases map to TRBD1. CDR3 length equals 12 residues. Germline V CDR1 and CDR2: KGHSH, LQKENI. Germline trimming cut 3 bases from V and 13 bases from J; bases unmatched to any gene: 5. This CDR3 is CASSPRGQDQFF. In DNA, the CDR3 is TGTGCCAGCTCACCCCGGGGACAGGACCAGTTCTTC.

This clone was observed a handful of times. J is TRBJ2-3 and V is TRBV7-9, with no clear D. The CDR3 is made up of 12 amino acids. Between the trimmed V and J ends, which lost 3 bases and 5 bases, there was a span of 6 bases. Germline V gives CDR1 SEHNR, CDR2 FQNEAQ (reference sequence). In DNA form, the CDR3 reads TGTGCCAGCAGCTTGCACGGAGATACGCAGTATTTT. Translation gives CASSLHGDTQYF.

The V and J genes are TRBV5-4 and TRBJ2-1, with 9 bases lining up with TRBD2. Germline V CDR1 and CDR2: SGHNT, YYREEE (reference sequence). The ends lost 1 base at V and 8 bases at J; junction bases unmatched: 13. The CDR3 is 17 residues long. The CDR3 protein is CASSLQAGGPGVDEQFF. In nucleotides, the CDR3 is TGTGCCAGCAGCTTGCAGGCGGGAGGGCCGGGGGTAGATGAGCAGTTCTTC.

As for this clone: Lacking the conserved final phenylalanine or tryptophan, this CDR3 likely reflects a read error. The DNA is omitted, as the CDR3 cannot be located on it reliably, and the CDR3 follows TCRdb's listing. The CDR3 protein is CASSLDGGLAGGPPGL. The rearrangement links TRBV11-2 to TRBJ2-7; the table's D call TRBD2 went unverified against the DNA. Germline lookup yields CDR1 SGHAT and CDR2 FQNNGV. The CDR3 region is 16 residues in length, termini included.

The rearrangement uses TRBV3-1 (or the pseudogene TRBV3-2) and TRBJ2-6; weak D call: TRBD2 (5 bases). The germline V gene has CDR1 LGHDT and CDR2 YNNKEL (reference sequence). Trimming removed 4 bases from V and 3 bases from J, with 10 bases in between. The CDR3 has 15 residues. CDR3 bases: TGTGCCAGCAGCCTAGGAGGCGGTGGGGCCAACGTCCTGACTTTC. Residues: CASSLGGGGANVLTF.

The chain recombines TRBV29-1 with TRBJ2-3; 10 bases fit TRBD1. Germline V gene lookup returns CDR1 SQVTM and CDR2 ANQGSEA. V dropped 4 bases and J dropped 5; count of bases not matched to a gene: 6. The CDR3 totals 14 residues. The DNA for the CDR3 is TGCAGCGTTGGCACCGGGACAGGGGAAGATACGCAGTATTTT. Protein: CSVGTGTGEDTQYF.

This clone was observed a handful of times. The CDR3: CASSEPYTDTQYF. As DNA, the CDR3 is TGCGCCAGCAGTGAGCCCTACACAGATACGCAGTATTTT. The chain uses TRBV10-1 and TRBJ2-3, with D hard to call. V was trimmed by 2 bases and J by 2 bases, leaving 5 bases between them. This CDR3 has 13 residues. Germline loops: CDR1 WNHNN, CDR2 SYGVQD (reference sequence).